The entry below describes one TCR beta chain. Its antigen is currently unknown. This specimen comes from a study of CD8+CD57+ T cells in acquired aplastic anemia. Across the whole study: The mean DNA yield obtained from sorted CD4+ and CD8+ cells came to 3 to 3.5 ug. Study-wide points: A significant difference in CD8+ Simpson's diversity between patients and controls was not found.

This CDR3 contains 13 residues. Trimming removed 7 bases from V and 2 bases from J, with 11 bases in between. It was genomic DNA that served as the template for profiling TCR beta VDJ and CDR3. From the reads, TCRdb called clonotypes with MiXCR, one entry per CDR3 protein. The sample contains about 130,000 distinct CDR3 sequences, roughly 50% of which appear only once. Specimen: sorted CD4+, CD8+, or CD8+CD57+ T cells (not recorded which) from PBMCs. The chain uses TRBV12-3 or TRBV12-4 and TRBJ1-2, with D possibly matching TRBD1 (6 bases). The receptor's source is a human donor in good health, serving as a control. CDR3 coding DNA: TGTGCCAGCACCACGGGGGCAAACTATGGCTACACCTTC. This codes for CASTTGANYGYTF.